This passage covers 23 T cell receptor beta chains from one sample sequenced in a study of preoperative IRX-2 immunotherapy in early breast cancer. Assay: immunoSEQ multiplex PCR; the TCRdb copy retains only in-frame clones and omits some. The data contain around 22,000 clones, about 87% of them singletons. Treatment specified: preoperative locoregional IRX-2 cytokine immunotherapy. The specimen comprised tumor tissue, sampled after IRX-2 immunotherapy. The source is a human donor with breast cancer.

The gene calls are TRBV10-2 and TRBJ1-4; D might be TRBD1 (6 bases). The V end was cut by 3 bases, the J end by 5 bases, with 16 bases between. CDR3 size: 16 residues. CDR1 is WSHSY, CDR2 SAAADI, per germline. CDR3 loop: CASSDLNRVSNEKLFF. DNA for the CDR3: TGCGCCAGCAGTGATCTAAACAGGGTGTCAAATGAAAAACTGTTTTTT.

The rearrangement links TRBV13 to TRBJ2-7, with 9 bases identical to TRBD1. J was trimmed by 0 bases and V by 10 bases; bases with no gene match: 4. This CDR3 spans 13 amino acids. The germline V gene has CDR1 PRHDT and CDR2 FYEKMQ (reference sequence). This CDR3 is CATGTGISYEQYF. The CDR3 bases are TGTGCCACCGGGACAGGGATCTCCTACGAGCAGTACTTC.

The CDR3 is CASSSAGGNYGYTF. The CDR3 DNA sequence: TGTGCCAGCAGCTCTGCCGGGGGCAATTATGGCTACACCTTC. The chain combines TRBV11-2 with TRBJ1-2, with D perhaps TRBD1 (6 bases). This CDR3 is built from 14 residues. The germline V and J ends were trimmed by 4 bases and 5 bases, with 14 bases remaining between them. The germline V gene has CDR1 SGHAT and CDR2 FQNNGV.

The chain links TRBV4-2 to TRBJ2-7, with unresolved D. Germline CDR1 LGHNA, CDR2 YNFKEQ. Trimming removed 0 bases at V and 6 bases at J, with 12 bases between. CDR3 length: 14 residues. CDR3 protein: CASSQELMSGEQYV. As DNA, the CDR3 is TGTGCCAGCAGCCAAGAGCTTATGTCGGGCGAGCAGTACGTC.

The rearrangement joins TRBV20-1 to TRBJ1-6; tentative D call: TRBD1 (5 bases). V dropped 3 bases and J dropped 16 bases, with 13 bases sitting between them. Germline lookup yields CDR1 DFQATT and CDR2 SNEGSKA (reference sequence). This CDR3 is 11 amino acids long. The CDR3 region has the DNA TGCAGTGCTAGTTTTGGGACGGGGCTCCACTTT. It is translated as CSASFGTGLHF.

This chain uses TRBV5-1 with TRBJ2-5; 14 bases agree with TRBD2. The CDR3 runs 14 residues. Germline values: CDR1 SGHRS, CDR2 YFSETQ. The J segment lost 7 bases and the V segment lost 5 bases, leaving 4 bases of the junction unmatched. The CDR3 DNA is TGCGCCAGCAGTGCGACTAGCGGGGGGGGGACCCAGTACTTC. It translates to CASSATSGGGTQYF.

The J gene is TRBJ1-5, the V gene TRBV6-1; TRBD1 matches at 8 bases. V gave up 4 bases and J gave up 3 bases; unmatched junction bases: 8. Germline CDR1 and CDR2: MNHNS and SASEGT. The CDR3 consists of 16 residues. The CDR3 reads CASSALQGGDNQPQHF. CDR3 bases: TGTGCCAGCAGTGCTTTACAGGGGGGCGACAATCAGCCCCAGCATTTT.

This rearrangement joins TRBV5-4 to TRBJ1-1; tentatively, D is TRBD1 (6 bases). Trimming took off 3 bases at V and 11 bases at J, with 20 bases between the two ends. From germline, CDR1 is SGHNT and CDR2 YYREEE (reference sequence). CDR3 length: 14 amino acids. This CDR3 is CASSSSTGRQKAFF. The CDR3 DNA follows: TGTGCCAGCAGCTCTTCCACAGGGAGGCAGAAGGCTTTCTTT.

V and J are TRBV5-5 and TRBJ1-3; no reliable D call. Trimming cost V 0 bases and J 0 bases, with 4 bases left between them. The CDR3 extends over 14 amino acids. The V gene's germline CDR1 is SGHKS and CDR2 YYEKEE (reference sequence). This chain's CDR3 is CASSLEHSGNTIYF. DNA of the CDR3: TGTGCCAGCAGCTTGGAGCACTCTGGAAACACCATATATTTT.

The chain joins TRBV5-1 to TRBJ1-3; D gene ambiguous. Between the trimmed V and J ends, which lost 0 bases and 6 bases, there was a span of 10 bases. CDR3 length: 14 residues. Looked up from germline, CDR1 is SGHRS and CDR2 is YFSETQ. The CDR3 loop is CASSLGQFSNTIYF. Here the CDR3 DNA reads TGCGCCAGCAGCTTGGGGCAGTTTTCAAACACCATATATTTT.

The gene calls are TRBV2 and TRBJ1-2; D is perhaps TRBD1 (6 bases). Germline-derived CDR1 and CDR2 are SNHLY and FYNNEI. The V end lost 8 bases, the J end lost 5 bases, and 18 bases lay between the germline ends. CDR3 length equals 14 residues. CDR3 region: CASWGRQGTYGYTF. The CDR3 DNA reads TGTGCCAGCTGGGGGCGGCAGGGGACTTATGGCTACACCTTC.

CDR3 residues: CASSLPGPNQPQHF. The DNA for the CDR3 is TGTGCCAGCAGCTTACCAGGGCCGAATCAGCCCCAGCATTTT. V is TRBV7-9 and J is TRBJ1-5, with a possible D match to TRBD1 (5 bases). Germline-derived CDR1 and CDR2 are SEHNR and FQNEAQ (reference sequence). This CDR3 is built from 14 residues. The ends were cut back, 2 bases at V and 4 bases at J, with 9 bases in the middle.

V usage is TRBV29-1 and J usage is TRBJ2-2; D unresolved. Germline CDR1 reads SQVTM; CDR2 reads ANQGSEA. The CDR3 has 12 residues. Trimming left V 6 bases short and J 5 bases short, with 10 bases between. CDR3 sequence (DNA): TGCAGCGTGGAGCCTGGGACCGGGGAGCTGTTTTTT. Translation gives CSVEPGTGELFF.

J is TRBJ1-5 and V is TRBV6-1; D unclear. This CDR3 region has 14 residues. V lost 7 bases, J lost 2 bases, and 12 bases lay in between. From germline, CDR1 is MNHNS and CDR2 SASEGT. The CDR3 DNA sequence: TGTGCCAGCATCCTCACTACCGGCAATCAGCCCCAGCATTTT. Protein: CASILTTGNQPQHF.

The rearrangement links TRBV2 to TRBJ2-1; D uncertain. Germline V gene data show CDR1 as SNHLY and CDR2 as FYNNEI. V shed 2 bases and J shed 0 bases, with 11 bases lying between them. The CDR3 has 16 residues. CDR3 in amino acids: CASSEYFGISYNEQFF. DNA for the CDR3: TGTGCCAGCAGTGAATACTTTGGGATCTCCTACAATGAGCAGTTCTTC.

The chain links TRBV18 to TRBJ1-6; 12 bases fit TRBD1. The CDR3 is made up of 16 amino acids. J gave up 9 bases and V 0 bases, and 3 bases lay outside the gene matches. From germline, CDR1 is KGHSH and CDR2 LQKENI. CDR3 nucleotides: TGTGCCAGCTCACCACCCGGGACAGGGGGCTTTTCACCCCTCCACTTT. Translated: CASSPPGTGGFSPLHF.

The chain carries TRBV6-1 and TRBJ1-1; D gene unclear. The CDR3 totals 13 residues. Trimming took off 6 bases at V and 1 base at J, with 9 bases between the two ends. In germline, CDR1 is MNHNS, CDR2 SASEGT. The CDR3 loop reads CASSLIGNTEAFF. CDR3 sequence (DNA): TGTGCCAGCAGCCTGATAGGGAACACTGAAGCTTTCTTT.

The chain recombines TRBV2 with TRBJ1-2; D gene ambiguous. The germline gives CDR1 SNHLY, CDR2 FYNNEI. The CDR3 is made up of 12 amino acids. V shed 7 bases and J shed 7 bases, with 13 bases lying between them. The CDR3: CASMRIGRGYTF. The CDR3 DNA sequence: TGTGCCAGCATGAGGATCGGACGTGGCTACACCTTC.

Only one count was recorded for this clone. CDR3 sequence: CASSAGGLSNEQFF. CDR3 nucleotide sequence: TGTGCCAGCAGTGCGGGGGGGCTAAGCAATGAGCAGTTCTTC. The chain joins TRBV2 to TRBJ2-1, with 8 bases identical to TRBD2. The CDR3 runs 14 residues. Trimming at V came to 4 bases and at J to 6 bases, leaving 5 bases not matched to a gene. The V gene's germline CDR1 is SNHLY and CDR2 FYNNEI.

V and J are TRBV18 and TRBJ1-6; D may be TRBD1 (6 bases). The CDR3 extends over 15 amino acids. In germline, CDR1 is KGHSH, CDR2 LQKENI. V dropped 4 bases and J dropped 7 bases, with 14 bases sitting between them. The CDR3 region has the DNA TGTGCCAGCTCACGGGGGACACCTGAAAATTCACCCCTCCACTTT. This translates into CASSRGTPENSPLHF.

The chain recombines TRBV5-1 with TRBJ2-3, with D tentatively TRBD2 (5 bases). Between the trimmed V and J ends, which lost 6 bases and 4 bases, there was a span of 18 bases. The CDR3 consists of 15 residues. Per the germline V gene, CDR1 is SGHRS and CDR2 is YFSETQ. This chain's CDR3 is CASKSGPAVADTQYF. The CDR3 region has the DNA TGCGCCAGCAAAAGCGGCCCGGCGGTCGCAGATACGCAGTATTTT.

This clone has a handful of counts. This sequence joins TRBV7-9 and TRBJ1-6, with D perhaps TRBD1 (5 bases). Germline V gene sequence: CDR1 SEHNR, CDR2 FQNEAQ (reference sequence). This CDR3 is 14 amino acids long. The V end lost 5 bases, the J end lost 9 bases, and 14 bases lay between the germline ends. CDR3 amino acids: CASSLMGVGSPLHF. The CDR3 nucleotides are TGTGCCAGCAGCCTCATGGGGGTAGGTTCACCCCTCCACTTT.

This clone was found once. V and J are TRBV4-1 and TRBJ2-2, with no clear D. V gave up 1 base and J gave up 7 bases, with 22 bases separating them. The CDR3 sequence is 18 residues long. CDR1 is MGHRA, CDR2 YSYEKL, per germline. The CDR3 DNA reads TGCGCCAGCAGCCAAGCGAACTTCAGGCTCCACGGTAGCGGGGAGCTGTTTTTT. Encoded protein: CASSQANFRLHGSGELFF.